The 32 T cell receptor beta chains listed next were all sequenced from one sample in a study of cytomegalovirus exposure and HLA in healthy donors (dated by TCRdb to 2016 to 2017). Library construction relied on the immunoSEQ multiplex PCR assay. A mixture of 60 forward primers for TCR Vbeta segments and 13 reverse primers for TCR Jbeta segments was used in the multiplex PCR. Entries here come from immuneACCESS through TCRdb and include only in-frame sequences with V and J called. Some clones fail to appear in such tables; in the studies checked, an unresolved V gene covers under half of the shortfall, and the cause of the remainder is unknown. The sample yields approximately 190,000 clones; 81% were counted once. In total, the top ten clones hold approximately 3.6% of the sample. Sequenced material: PBMCs. All receptors derive from a man in his forties in good health and CMV-seropositive.

The V gene is TRBV10-3, the J gene TRBJ2-3; 9 nucleotides align to TRBD1. Germline assignment: CDR1 ENHRY and CDR2 SYGVKD. This CDR3 has 14 amino acids. Losses at the gene ends were 10 bases for V and 3 bases for J; bases not matched to a gene: 8. This CDR3 reads CASKAGTGTDTQYF. In nucleotides, the CDR3 is TGTGCCAGCAAGGCCGGGACAGGGACAGATACGCAGTATTTT.

The chain couples TRBV6-1 to TRBJ2-7; a possible D gene is TRBD1 (5 bases). The germline V gene encodes CDR1 MNHNS and CDR2 SASEGT. V lost 7 bases and J 3 bases, leaving 16 bases between the germline ends. This CDR3 comprises 14 residues. The CDR3 sequence: CASTSFGQGYEQYF. The CDR3 nucleotides read TGTGCCAGCACTTCCTTCGGGCAGGGCTACGAGCAGTACTTC.

The V gene is TRBV7-9, the J gene TRBJ1-1; 7 bases align to TRBD1. The CDR3 runs to 13 residues. The V segment lost 5 bases and the J segment 5 bases; nucleotides outside the gene matches: 5. Germline V gene sequence: CDR1 SEHNR, CDR2 FQNEAQ (reference sequence). The CDR3 loop is CASSLQQGTEAFF. For the CDR3, the DNA is TGTGCCAGCAGCCTCCAACAGGGGACTGAAGCTTTCTTT.

The table lists this clone with a count of one. The chain couples TRBV2 to TRBJ1-2; D unclear. Between the trimmed V and J ends, which lost 5 bases and 6 bases, there was a span of 7 bases. Looked up from germline, CDR1 is SNHLY and CDR2 is FYNNEI. The CDR3 runs 11 residues. The CDR3 sequence: CASSFNDGYTF. CDR3 DNA: TGTGCCAGCAGTTTTAATGATGGCTACACCTTC.

The chain is built from TRBV5-1 and TRBJ2-7; 10 positions match TRBD2. This CDR3 is built from 17 residues. V lost 0 bases and J lost 0; bases outside the gene matches: 6. CDR1 is SGHRS, CDR2 YFSETQ, per germline. The CDR3 DNA reads as TGCGCCAGCAGCTTGGCACGGACTAGCGGAGCCTCCTACGAGCAGTACTTC. Encoded protein: CASSLARTSGASYEQYF.

This chain joins TRBV4-1 and TRBJ2-7; 7 bases line up with TRBD2. Trimming took 0 bases from V and 4 from J; bases not matched to a gene: 18. The CDR3 is made up of 19 amino acids. CDR1 is MGHRA and CDR2 is YSYEKL in the germline V gene. The CDR3 DNA is TGCGCCAGCAGCCAAGATCCTCAGCCCCAGGTTAATAGCGGGTACGAGCAGTACTTC. As protein: CASSQDPQPQVNSGYEQYF.

A few counts support this clone. The V call is TRBV5-1, the J call TRBJ1-1; TRBD1 aligns across 9 bases. V trimming: 4 bases; J trimming: 4 bases; junction bases outside the gene matches: 8. The germline CDR1 and CDR2 sequences are SGHRS and YFSETQ. This CDR3 has 15 amino acids. The CDR3 DNA follows: TGCGCCAGCAGCCCGGGACAGGGATGGGGCACTGAAGCTTTCTTT. It codes for CASSPGQGWGTEAFF.

The chain links TRBV4-1 to TRBJ2-1; weak D call: TRBD1 (5 bases). Germline-derived CDR1 and CDR2 are MGHRA and YSYEKL. The CDR3 totals 15 residues. V was cut by 4 bases and J by 0 bases, with 10 bases left in between. In DNA form, the CDR3 reads TGCGCCAGCAGCCCCCAGGGAAACTCCTACAATGAGCAGTTCTTC. Amino acids: CASSPQGNSYNEQFF.

The gene calls are TRBV2 and TRBJ1-5, with D possibly being TRBD1 (5 bases). Looked up from germline, CDR1 is SNHLY and CDR2 is FYNNEI. The CDR3 runs 15 residues. The V and J ends lost 4 bases and 5 bases respectively, with 15 bases between them. CDR3 nucleotides: TGTGCCAGCAGTGTTAGGAGGGGCAGAGATCAGCCCCAGCATTTT. Encoded protein: CASSVRRGRDQPQHF.

This chain links TRBV5-1 with TRBJ2-7, with D tentatively TRBD1 (5 bases). The CDR3 length is 15 residues. V was pared by 0 bases and J by 3 bases, with 13 bases between. Germline values: CDR1 SGHRS, CDR2 YFSETQ. The CDR3 reads CASSLAQGGLYEQYF. The CDR3 bases are TGCGCCAGCAGCTTGGCCCAGGGTGGTCTCTACGAGCAGTACTTC.

The chain employs TRBV6-1 and TRBJ1-4, with a tentative D call TRBD1 (5 bases). This CDR3 is built from 16 residues. Trimming removed 3 bases from V and 8 bases from J, with 19 bases in between. CDR1 MNHNS and CDR2 SASEGT come from the germline V gene. The CDR3 nucleotides are TGTGCCAGCAGTGAGCGATCCGGGAGAAAGGGGGAAAAACTGTTTTTT. It specifies CASSERSGRKGEKLFF.

The chain links TRBV19 to TRBJ2-1, with D tentatively TRBD2 (5 bases). Trimming removed 5 bases at V and 0 bases at J, with 14 bases between. The germline V gene encodes CDR1 LNHDA and CDR2 SQIVND (reference sequence). The length of the CDR3 is 16 residues. DNA of the CDR3: TGTGCCAGTAGTCCGACTCTAGCCTCCTCCTACAATGAGCAGTTCTTC. This codes for CASSPTLASSYNEQFF. The full variable domain, with the rest looked up from reference TRBV19 and TRBJ2-1, is DGGITQSPKYLFRKEGQNVTLSCEQNLNHDAMYWYRQDPGQGLRLIYYSQIVNDFQKGDIAEGYSVSREKKESFPLTVTSAQKNPTAFYLCASSPTLASSYNEQFFGPGTRLTVL.

The chain recombines TRBV6-5 with TRBJ2-7, with 7 nucleotides matching TRBD1. CDR1 MNHEY and CDR2 SVGAGI come from the germline V gene. With V trimmed by 6 bases and J by 5 bases, 10 bases remained unmatched. The CDR3 is 14 residues long. This chain's CDR3 is CASRPGQRKNEQYF. The CDR3, as DNA: TGTGCCAGCAGACCGGGACAGCGGAAAAACGAGCAGTACTTC.

This clone was observed once. The chain is built from TRBV5-1 and TRBJ1-4; perhaps TRBD1 as D (6 bases). V was clipped by 2 bases and J by 2 bases, with 10 bases between them. Germline CDR1 SGHRS, CDR2 YFSETQ. There are 15 residues in the CDR3. The DNA of the CDR3 is TGCGCCAGCAGCTTCCGGACAGTCACTAATGAAAAACTGTTTTTT. Protein product: CASSFRTVTNEKLFF.

This clone has a single count. This chain uses TRBV10-2 with TRBJ2-2; no reliable D call. The V gene lost 5 bases and the J gene lost 4 bases, with 8 bases spanning the gap. This CDR3 comprises 13 residues. The germline gives CDR1 WSHSY, CDR2 SAAADI. Here the CDR3 DNA reads TGCGCCAGCAGTCGATCGGGCACCGGGGAGCTGTTTTTT. Translation: CASSRSGTGELFF.

The chain recombines TRBV5-1 with TRBJ1-4; TRBD1 matches at 9 bases. Trimming cost V 0 bases and J 4 bases; bases outside gene matches: 1. CDR1 and CDR2 from the germline V gene are SGHRS and YFSETQ. CDR3 length equals 15 residues. The CDR3: CASSLGDRDNEKLFF. The CDR3 coding sequence is TGCGCCAGCAGCTTGGGGGACAGGGATAATGAAAAACTGTTTTTT.

V is TRBV5-6 and J is TRBJ2-5; 7 nucleotides align to TRBD1. From germline, CDR1 is SGHDT and CDR2 YYEEEE. Trimming took 4 bases from V and 5 from J; bases not matched to a gene: 8. The CDR3 has 14 residues. The CDR3 spells CASSATGVRETQYF. The CDR3 bases are TGTGCCAGCAGCGCCACAGGGGTCAGGGAGACCCAGTACTTC.

This rearrangement joins TRBV28 to TRBJ1-1; 9 nucleotides line up with TRBD1. The junction had 4 bases not matched to a gene; V was cut back by 7 bases and J by 1 base. Germline assignment: CDR1 MDHEN and CDR2 SYDVKM. The CDR3 has 14 amino acids. CDR3 sequence: CASMPGQGNTEAFF. In nucleotides, the CDR3 is TGTGCCAGCATGCCGGGACAGGGGAACACTGAAGCTTTCTTT.

The V and J genes are TRBV7-9 and TRBJ2-7; 10 bases are shared with TRBD2. V was clipped by 4 bases and J by 4 bases; unmatched bases: 7. Germline-derived CDR1 and CDR2 are SEHNR and FQNEAQ (reference sequence). This CDR3 comprises 15 residues. CDR3 protein: CASSSRGSGRYEQYF. As DNA, the CDR3 is TGTGCCAGCAGCTCCCGGGGTAGCGGGAGGTACGAGCAGTACTTC.

The chain is built from TRBV30 and TRBJ2-1; 15 bases are a match to TRBD2. V lost 2 bases, J lost 0 bases, and 5 bases stayed unmatched. Germline assignment: CDR1 GTSNPN and CDR2 SVGIG (reference sequence). This CDR3 spans 18 amino acids. The CDR3 region is CAWSRTSGRALSYNEQFF. CDR3 in DNA: TGTGCCTGGAGTCGGACTAGCGGGAGGGCTCTCTCCTACAATGAGCAGTTCTTC.

The V call is TRBV7-9, the J call TRBJ2-2; TRBD2 aligns across 14 bases. This CDR3 region has 16 residues. Germline lookup yields CDR1 SEHNR and CDR2 FQNEAQ (reference sequence). V was clipped by 3 bases and J by 6 bases; unmatched bases: 3. The CDR3, as DNA: TGTGCCAGCAGCTTTGGGACTAGCGGGAGAGCCGGGGAGCTGTTTTTT. Translated, it gives CASSFGTSGRAGELFF.

V and J are TRBV28 and TRBJ2-7; TRBD1 matches 10 bases. The CDR3 sequence is 14 residues long. The germline V gene encodes CDR1 MDHEN and CDR2 SYDVKM. The V and J ends lost 4 bases and 6 bases, in that order; junction bases with no gene match: 6. CDR3 bases: TGTGCCAGCAGTTCCTCGGGACAGGGGTCCGAGCAGTACTTC. This sequence encodes CASSSSGQGSEQYF.

The CDR3 DNA sequence: TGCGCCAGCAGCGACGGGACAGGGGGCTATGGCTACACCTTC. Translation: CASSDGTGGYGYTF. The gene calls are TRBV5-1 and TRBJ1-2; 11 nucleotides line up with TRBD1. The CDR3 sequence is 14 residues long. V dropped 4 bases and J dropped 4; count of bases not matched to a gene: 3. Looked up from germline, CDR1 is SGHRS and CDR2 is YFSETQ.

V is TRBV6-1 and J is TRBJ2-7; D not resolved. The V and J ends lost 6 bases and 3 bases respectively, with 9 bases between them. The CDR3 sequence is 12 residues long. Per the germline V gene, CDR1 is MNHNS and CDR2 is SASEGT. The CDR3 DNA reads as TGTGCCAGCAGAGACTGGAGCTACGAGCAGTACTTC. This encodes CASRDWSYEQYF.

This clone was detected a few times. Distinct nucleotide sequences in the sample also encode this CDR3. This chain joins TRBV5-1 and TRBJ2-7; 8 bases are shared with TRBD1. With 3 bases clipped from V and 2 bases from J, the junction kept 1 base outside the gene matches. Germline assignment: CDR1 SGHRS and CDR2 YFSETQ. The CDR3 extends over 13 amino acids. As DNA, the CDR3 is TGCGCCAGCAGCTGGACAGGGACCTACGAGCAGTACTTC. Amino acid sequence: CASSWTGTYEQYF.

This chain joins TRBV6-1 and TRBJ2-7; weak D call: TRBD1 (6 bases). The germline gives CDR1 MNHNS, CDR2 SASEGT. The CDR3 runs to 14 residues. The V end was cut by 7 bases, the J end by 6 bases, with 19 bases between. The CDR3 coding sequence is TGTGCCAGCACGGTAGGGGGATATCCGGGCGAGCAGTACTTC. Its translation: CASTVGGYPGEQYF.

The table lists this clone with a few counts. The rearrangement links TRBV6-5 to TRBJ1-5, with D unresolved. This CDR3 comprises 13 residues. V gave up 3 bases and J gave up 4 bases, with 7 bases separating them. Germline values: CDR1 MNHEY, CDR2 SVGAGI. The CDR3 region has the DNA TGTGCCAGCAGTTATGGCAGTAATCAGCCCCAGCATTTT. This sequence encodes CASSYGSNQPQHF.

The chain joins TRBV7-9 to TRBJ2-7; TRBD2 might be the D (6 bases). Germline CDR1 SEHNR, CDR2 FQNEAQ (reference sequence). Trimming pared 1 base from V and 7 bases from J, leaving 17 bases between. This CDR3 spans 15 amino acids. CDR3 protein: CASSLGDLRDGEQYF. CDR3 bases: TGTGCCAGCAGCTTAGGGGACTTGCGGGACGGGGAGCAGTACTTC.

This chain connects TRBV9 to TRBJ2-3; the match to TRBD2 covers 8 bases. This CDR3 contains 17 residues. Looked up from germline, CDR1 is SGDLS and CDR2 is YYNGEE. The J segment lost 4 bases and the V segment lost 4 bases, leaving 14 bases of the junction unmatched. CDR3 sequence: CASSPRGSGVFADTQYF. DNA of the CDR3: TGTGCCAGCAGCCCGCGGGGTAGCGGGGTTTTCGCAGATACGCAGTATTTT.

The chain carries TRBV7-9 and TRBJ2-3, with 10 bases lining up with TRBD1. Germline CDR1 reads SEHNR; CDR2 reads FQNEAQ (reference sequence). This CDR3 spans 17 amino acids. Trimming took 5 bases from V and 6 from J; bases not matched to a gene: 14. The chain's CDR3 is CASSQRGTGAWGDTQYF. The CDR3 DNA is TGTGCCAGCAGCCAGAGAGGGACAGGGGCATGGGGCGATACGCAGTATTTT.

The chain is built from TRBV4-2 and TRBJ2-7; D is perhaps TRBD2 (6 bases). Trimming left V 5 bases short and J 5 bases short, with 19 bases between. Germline V CDR1 and CDR2: LGHNA, YNFKEQ. There are 15 residues in the CDR3. The CDR3 loop is CASSSRTGDPHEQYF. DNA of the CDR3: TGTGCCAGCAGCTCACGGACGGGGGATCCCCACGAGCAGTACTTC.

The chain joins TRBV29-1 to TRBJ2-1; 7 bases are a match to TRBD1. The V segment lost 5 bases and the J segment 0 bases; nucleotides outside the gene matches: 4. This CDR3 has 14 residues. The V gene's germline CDR1 is SQVTM and CDR2 ANQGSEA. DNA of the CDR3: TGCAGCGTTTTAGAGGGGGCCTCCTACAATGAGCAGTTCTTC. Its translation: CSVLEGASYNEQFF.